These 10 T cell receptor beta chains originate from one sample sequenced in a study of blood T cell repertoires in COVID-19. TCRdb's copy holds only in-frame clones and misses some; the assay was immunoSEQ multiplex PCR. This table has tens of thousands of clones, 80% to 90% appearing once. The material sequenced was peripheral blood. The receptors derive from a woman aged 60 to 75 with acute or convalescent COVID-19.

The CDR3 DNA follows: TGTGCCAGCAGTGTCGGGACGGGACAGAGAAACTATGGCTACACCTTC. Residues: CASSVGTGQRNYGYTF. The chain has TRBV6-1 and TRBJ1-2, with 7 bases lining up with TRBD1. The V segment lost 4 bases and the J segment 2 bases; nucleotides outside the gene matches: 10. The CDR3 totals 16 residues. Germline assignment: CDR1 MNHNS and CDR2 SASEGT.

CDR3 protein: CASSVRAAGSPLHF. CDR3 nucleotides: TGTGCCAGCAGTGTCAGGGCAGCGGGTTCACCCCTCCACTTT. The rearrangement uses TRBV13 and TRBJ1-6; possibly TRBD1 for D (5 bases). Germline CDR1 PRHDT, CDR2 FYEKMQ (reference sequence). CDR3 length: 14 residues. The V end was cut by 6 bases, the J end by 9 bases, with 15 bases between.

This chain links TRBV12-3 or TRBV12-4 with TRBJ1-2; TRBD1 is a possible D gene (6 bases). Trimming removed 1 base from V and 4 bases from J, with 7 bases in between. CDR3 length: 13 residues. CDR3 DNA: TGTGCCAGCAGTTTAGGAGGGGGCTATGGCTACACCTTC. It specifies CASSLGGGYGYTF.

The table lists this clone with a count of one. The V gene is TRBV12-3 or TRBV12-4, the J gene TRBJ1-1, with 8 positions matching TRBD1. V gave up 7 bases and J gave up 8 bases; unmatched junction bases: 9. The CDR3 length is 13 residues. CDR3 amino acids: CASTSSGGREAFF. The CDR3 DNA is TGTGCCAGCACTAGCTCAGGGGGCAGGGAAGCTTTCTTT.

The genes are TRBV6-1 and TRBJ1-1; 9 bases are shared with TRBD1. V was clipped by 4 bases and J by 1 base; unmatched bases: 10. CDR1 MNHNS and CDR2 SASEGT come from the germline V gene. The CDR3 is made up of 17 amino acids. The DNA for the CDR3 is TGTGCCAGCAGTGTCAAAAATCCGGGACAGGGGAACACTGAAGCTTTCTTT. Its protein product is CASSVKNPGQGNTEAFF.

The V and J genes are TRBV5-4 and TRBJ2-5; possible D gene TRBD1, 6 bases. The CDR3 runs to 15 residues. Germline CDR1 SGHNT, CDR2 YYREEE (reference sequence). V lost 0 bases, J lost 4 bases, and 13 bases lay in between. CDR3 nucleotide sequence: TGTGCCAGCAGCTTGGACAGGGTCGTAGGAGAGACCCAGTACTTC. Amino acid sequence: CASSLDRVVGETQYF.

V usage is TRBV10-3 and J usage is TRBJ1-2; 12 nucleotides match TRBD1. The CDR3 consists of 18 residues. V trimming: 4 bases; J trimming: 10 bases; junction bases outside the gene matches: 19. CDR1 is ENHRY, CDR2 SYGVKD, per germline. The chain's CDR3 is CAISGPAGTGGGRYTYTF. As DNA, the CDR3 is TGTGCCATCAGTGGACCGGCAGGGACAGGGGGCGGAAGGTACACCTACACCTTC.

V is TRBV29-1 and J is TRBJ1-2, with 7 bases identical to TRBD1. CDR3 length: 13 amino acids. Unmatched junction bases numbered 6, after V lost 7 bases and J lost 1 base. From germline, CDR1 is SQVTM and CDR2 ANQGSEA. DNA of the CDR3: TGCAGCGCCTCCCGGGACAGTAACTATGGCTACACCTTC. It encodes CSASRDSNYGYTF.

This chain joins TRBV5-3 and TRBJ2-7; 11 bases are a match to TRBD1. TRBV5-3 has ORF status, its function being uncertain. V lost 4 bases to trimming and J lost 2 bases; unmatched junction nucleotides: 11. CDR3 length equals 17 residues. In nucleotides, the CDR3 is TGTGCCAGAAGCCCCCATCACCGGACAGGGGGCACCTACGAGCAGTACTTC. The encoded protein is CARSPHHRTGGTYEQYF.

The CDR3 sequence: CASSDAVLTGELFF. CDR3 DNA: TGTGCCAGCAGTGACGCGGTCCTCACCGGGGAGCTGTTTTTT. The rearrangement links TRBV6-1 to TRBJ2-2; the D is unclear. Per germline, CDR1 MNHNS and CDR2 SASEGT. The CDR3 has 14 residues. Trimming pared 3 bases from V and 4 bases from J, leaving 9 bases between.